Listed below are T cell receptor beta chains from one sample, sequenced in a study of blood T cell repertoires in COVID-19. Here immunoSEQ multiplex PCR was the method, and the copy in TCRdb shows in-frame clones only, minus some. This sample carries approximately 160,000 clones, around 88% of them seen once, and the ten largest clones take 3.6%. Sequencing was done on a sample of PBMCs or T cells enriched from blood (not recorded which). These receptors were taken from a woman aged 45-65 years in a cohort exposed to, infected with or recovered from COVID-19 (not recorded which). Both conserved end residues are part of each CDR3. Fields, in order: clone size, J gene, D gene, V gene, CDR3 DNA, CDR3 protein. D genes are given only for firm matches. Some rows have no size entry. The others give once, few or many, or a class for an expanded clone.

. | TRBJ1-1 | . | TRBV9 | TGTGCCAGCAGCGTAGATGGGGAGTGGGTAGGTGACACTGAAGCTTTCTTT | CASSVDGEWVGDTEAFF
. | TRBJ1-6 | TRBD1 | TRBV4-2 | TGTGCCAGCAGCCAGGGGGGGGACAGGGGTTACTATAATTCACCCCTCCACTTT | CASSQGGDRGYYNSPLHF
. | TRBJ2-3 | . | TRBV6-2/TRBV6-3 | TGTGCCAGCAGTTACCTAGGGGCAGAAATCACAGATACGCAGTATTTT | CASSYLGAEITDTQYF
. | TRBJ2-7 | . | TRBV28 | TGTGCCAGCAGTTTATTTCCAGACGAGCAGTACTTC | CASSLFPDEQYF
. | TRBJ1-2 | . | TRBV18 | TGTGCCAGCTCACCAAGCCAGACTTTTCACTATGGCTACACCTTC | CASSPSQTFHYGYTF
. | TRBJ2-1 | TRBD2 | TRBV2 | TGTGCCAGCAGTGACGGGACTAGCATCTCCAATGAGCAGTTCTTC | CASSDGTSISNEQFF
once | TRBJ2-2 | . | TRBV14 | TGTGCCAGCAGCCAAGAACGACAGACCGGGGAGCTGTTTTTT | CASSQERQTGELFF
. | TRBJ2-2 | . | TRBV27 | TGTGCCAGCACCCCCCCAGGGTGGAACACCGGGGAGCTGTTTTTT | CASTPPGWNTGELFF
few | TRBJ1-4 | . | TRBV4-3 | TGCGCCAGCAGCCAAGATTTCTTAATCAGGGTGGGAGAAAAACTGTTTTTT | CASSQDFLIRVGEKLFF
. | TRBJ2-7 | . | TRBV18 | TGTGCCAGCTCACCGACAGGAAGAGCCCTATACGAGCAGTACTTC | CASSPTGRALYEQYF
few | TRBJ2-7 | . | TRBV7-9 | TGTGCCAGCAGCTCCTCGGACAGCTACGAGCAGTACTTC | CASSSSDSYEQYF
. | TRBJ1-1 | . | TRBV5-8 | TGTGCCAGCAGCTCTATTGGACAGCCAGTCACTGAAGCTTTCTTT | CASSSIGQPVTEAFF
. | TRBJ1-1 | . | TRBV5-1 | TGCGCCAGCAGCTTGGACTTGGGGAGCACTGAAGCTTTCTTT | CASSLDLGSTEAFF
. | TRBJ1-1 | TRBD1 | TRBV15 | TGTGCCACCAGCAGAGGCCTTGGGACAGTGGCTGAAGCTTTCTTT | CATSRGLGTVAEAFF
. | TRBJ2-2 | TRBD1 | TRBV6-4 | TGTGCCAGCAGTGACCCTAGAGACAGGGCGAACACCGGGGAGCTGTTTTTT | CASSDPRDRANTGELFF
. | TRBJ2-1 | . | TRBV29-1 | TGCAGCGTCCCGGGTACTAGTTTTTTCGATGAGCAGTTCTTC | CSVPGTSFFDEQFF
once | TRBJ2-1 | . | TRBV6-5 | TGTGCCAGCAGTTACGTAGGCGGAGGCAATGAGCAGTTCTTC | CASSYVGGGNEQFF
. | TRBJ1-2 | . | TRBV2 | TGTGCCAGCCGACCCAGGGCTTTCCACGATGGCTACACCTTC | CASRPRAFHDGYTF
. | TRBJ2-7 | TRBD2 | TRBV5-6 | TGTGCCAGCAGCCCTGGGGAGAGCGGGAGGGACCCGGGGTGGTTCGAGCAGTACTTC | CASSPGESGRDPGWFEQYF
. | TRBJ2-1 | TRBD1 | TRBV6-5 | TGTGCCAGCAGTTACCCCGGGACAGGGGGCCGAAATGAGCAGTTCTTC | CASSYPGTGGRNEQFF
few | TRBJ2-2 | TRBD2 | TRBV7-2 | TGTGCCAGCAGCGTCAGCGGGAGTAGCACCGGGGAGCTGTTTTTT | CASSVSGSSTGELFF
. | TRBJ2-7 | . | TRBV27 | TGTGCCAGCAGTTCTGACAGATCGTACGAGCAGTACTTC | CASSSDRSYEQYF
. | TRBJ2-2 | TRBD2 | TRBV24-1 | TGTGCCACCAGAGGGGGACTAGCGGGAACTAACACCGGGGAGCTGTTTTTT | CATRGGLAGTNTGELFF
. | TRBJ2-3 | . | TRBV2 | TGTGCCAGCCAGGCCACAGGGCGAGGAGATACGCAGTATTTT | CASQATGRGDTQYF
. | TRBJ1-1 | . | TRBV2 | TGTGCCAGCAGTGAAGCTAGTGGGAACACTGAAGCTTTCTTT | CASSEASGNTEAFF
. | TRBJ2-1 | . | TRBV2 | TGTGCCAGCAGTGAACAGGCCTCCTACAATGAGCAGTTCTTC | CASSEQASYNEQFF
. | TRBJ2-7 | . | TRBV5-1 | TGCGCCAGCAGCTTGGTCGGTTTTAATGGCGAGCAGTACTTC | CASSLVGFNGEQYF
. | TRBJ2-5 | TRBD1 | TRBV5-1 | TGCGCCAGCAGCATATACGACAGGGGGGGAGAGACCCAGTACTTC | CASSIYDRGGETQYF